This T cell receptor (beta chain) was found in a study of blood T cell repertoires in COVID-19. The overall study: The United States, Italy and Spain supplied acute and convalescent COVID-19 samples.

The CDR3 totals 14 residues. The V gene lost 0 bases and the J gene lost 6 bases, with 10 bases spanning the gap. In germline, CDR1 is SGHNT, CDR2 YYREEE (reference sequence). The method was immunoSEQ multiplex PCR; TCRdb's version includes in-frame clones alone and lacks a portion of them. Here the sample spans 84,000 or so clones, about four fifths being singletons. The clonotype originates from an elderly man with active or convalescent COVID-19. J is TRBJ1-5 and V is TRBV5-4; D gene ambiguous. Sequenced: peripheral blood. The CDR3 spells CASSLAGRGQPQHF. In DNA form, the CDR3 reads TGTGCCAGCAGCTTGGCTGGTCGAGGTCAGCCCCAGCATTTT. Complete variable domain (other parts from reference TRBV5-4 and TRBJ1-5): ETGVTQSPTHLIKTRGQQVTLRCSSQSGHNTVSWYQQALGQGPQFIFQYYREEENGRGNFPPRFSGLQFPNYSSELNVNALELDDSALYLCASSLAGRGQPQHFGDGTRLSIL.